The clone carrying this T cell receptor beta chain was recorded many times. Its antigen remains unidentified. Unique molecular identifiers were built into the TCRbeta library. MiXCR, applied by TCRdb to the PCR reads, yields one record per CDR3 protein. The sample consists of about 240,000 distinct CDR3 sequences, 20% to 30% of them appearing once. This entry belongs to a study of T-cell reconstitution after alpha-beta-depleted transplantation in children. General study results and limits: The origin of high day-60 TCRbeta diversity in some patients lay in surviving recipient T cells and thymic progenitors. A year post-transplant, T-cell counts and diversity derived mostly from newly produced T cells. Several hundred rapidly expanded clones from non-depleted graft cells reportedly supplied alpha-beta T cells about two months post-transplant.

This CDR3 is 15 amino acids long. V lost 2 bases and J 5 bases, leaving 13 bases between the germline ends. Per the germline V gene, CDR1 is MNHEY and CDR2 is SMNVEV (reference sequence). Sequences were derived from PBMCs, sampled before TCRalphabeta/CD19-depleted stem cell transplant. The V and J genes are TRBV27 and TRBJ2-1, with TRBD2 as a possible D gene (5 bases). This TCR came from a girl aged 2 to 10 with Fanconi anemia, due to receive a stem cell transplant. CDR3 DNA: TGTGCCAGCAGTTTAAGCACTAGTCCGAACAATGAGCAGTTCTTC. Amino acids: CASSLSTSPNNEQFF.